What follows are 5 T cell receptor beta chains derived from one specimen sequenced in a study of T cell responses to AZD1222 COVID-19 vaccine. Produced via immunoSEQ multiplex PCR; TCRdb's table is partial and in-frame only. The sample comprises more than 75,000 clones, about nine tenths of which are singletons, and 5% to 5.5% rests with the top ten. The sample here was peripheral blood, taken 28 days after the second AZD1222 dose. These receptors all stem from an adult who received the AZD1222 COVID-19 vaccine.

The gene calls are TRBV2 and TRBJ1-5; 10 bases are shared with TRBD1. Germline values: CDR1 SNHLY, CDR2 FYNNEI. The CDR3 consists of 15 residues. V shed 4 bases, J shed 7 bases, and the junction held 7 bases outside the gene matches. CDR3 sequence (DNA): TGTGCCAGCAGTGGACAGGGGGCTGGAGGGCAGCCCCAGCATTTT. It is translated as CASSGQGAGGQPQHF.

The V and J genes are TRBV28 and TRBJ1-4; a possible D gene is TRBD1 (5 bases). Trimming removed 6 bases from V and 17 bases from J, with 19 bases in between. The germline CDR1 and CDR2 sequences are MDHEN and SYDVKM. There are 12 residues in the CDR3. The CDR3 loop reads CASSSTIGTGFF. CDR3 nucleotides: TGTGCCAGCAGCTCAACCATCGGGACGGGTTTTTTT.

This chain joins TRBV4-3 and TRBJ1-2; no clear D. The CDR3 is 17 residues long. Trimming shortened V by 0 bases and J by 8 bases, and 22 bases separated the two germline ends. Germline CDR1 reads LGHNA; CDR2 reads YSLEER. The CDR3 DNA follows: TGCGCCAGCAGCCAAGATCTACCCGTCTCGGGGATTGAAGGCTACACCTTC. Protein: CASSQDLPVSGIEGYTF.

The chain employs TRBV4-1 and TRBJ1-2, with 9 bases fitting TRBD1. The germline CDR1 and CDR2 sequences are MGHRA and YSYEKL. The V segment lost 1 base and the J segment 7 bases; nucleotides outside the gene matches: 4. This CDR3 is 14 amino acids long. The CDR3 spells CASSQVGQGRGYTF. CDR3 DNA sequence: TGCGCCAGCAGCCAAGTGGGACAGGGACGTGGCTACACCTTC.

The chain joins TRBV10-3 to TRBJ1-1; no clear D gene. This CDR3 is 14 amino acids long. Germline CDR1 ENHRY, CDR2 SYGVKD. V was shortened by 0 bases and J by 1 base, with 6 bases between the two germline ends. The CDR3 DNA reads TGTGCCATCAGTGAGTCATGGGGGAACACTGAAGCTTTCTTT. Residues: CAISESWGNTEAFF.